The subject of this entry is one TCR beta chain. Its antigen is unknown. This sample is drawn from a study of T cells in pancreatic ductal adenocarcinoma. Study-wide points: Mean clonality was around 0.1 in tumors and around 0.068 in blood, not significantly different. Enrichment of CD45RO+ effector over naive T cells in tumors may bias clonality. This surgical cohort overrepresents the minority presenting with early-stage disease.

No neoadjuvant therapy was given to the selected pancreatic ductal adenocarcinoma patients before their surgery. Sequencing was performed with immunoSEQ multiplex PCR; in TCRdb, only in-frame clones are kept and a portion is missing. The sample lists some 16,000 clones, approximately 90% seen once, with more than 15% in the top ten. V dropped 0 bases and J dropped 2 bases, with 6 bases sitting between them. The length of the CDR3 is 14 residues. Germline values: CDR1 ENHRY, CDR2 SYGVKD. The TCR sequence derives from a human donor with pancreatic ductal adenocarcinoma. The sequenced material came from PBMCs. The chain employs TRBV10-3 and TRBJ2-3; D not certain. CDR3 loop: CAISESRATDTQYF. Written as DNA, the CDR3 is TGTGCCATCAGTGAGTCGAGAGCCACAGATACGCAGTATTTT.